The 21 T cell receptor beta chains below were found in one sample sequenced in a study of cytomegalovirus exposure and HLA in healthy donors. The study ran its PCR with 60 Vbeta and 13 Jbeta primers. Sequencing was performed with immunoSEQ multiplex PCR; in TCRdb, only in-frame clones are kept and a portion is missing. The sample holds around 200,000 clones, around 80% seen once. Sequenced sample: PBMCs. These receptor sequences come from a man aged 45-65 years in good health and CMV-seronegative.

This chain joins TRBV28 and TRBJ1-4; 12 bases are shared with TRBD1. Germline V gives CDR1 MDHEN, CDR2 SYDVKM. The V segment lost 6 bases and the J segment 8 bases; nucleotides outside the gene matches: 10. CDR3 length: 16 amino acids. This CDR3 reads CASRFTGTGGSEKLFF. The DNA of the CDR3 is TGTGCCAGCAGATTCACCGGGACAGGGGGCAGCGAAAAACTGTTTTTT.

This clone has a handful of counts. The chain has TRBV27 and TRBJ1-5; the D gene is possibly TRBD1 (5 bases). The CDR3 is made up of 14 amino acids. V lost 6 bases to trimming and J lost 7 bases, with 16 bases between them. Per germline, CDR1 MNHEY and CDR2 SMNVEV (reference sequence). This chain's CDR3 is CASSASGGGQPQHF. CDR3 DNA: TGTGCCAGCAGCGCCTCCGGGGGAGGACAGCCCCAGCATTTT.

The V and J genes are TRBV2 and TRBJ2-5; the D gene is possibly TRBD1 (5 bases). The J call is in doubt because the DNA end fits TRBJ2-7 better. The CDR3 sequence is 14 residues long. Germline V gene data show CDR1 as SNHLY and CDR2 as FYNNEI. The CDR3 DNA reads TGTGCCAGCAGTGAAATAAGGACAACCTACGAGCAGTACTTC. Translating gives CASSEIRTTYEQYF.

The chain uses TRBV9 and TRBJ1-6, with TRBD1 as a possible D gene (6 bases). Germline loops: CDR1 SGDLS, CDR2 YYNGEE. This CDR3 region has 16 residues. V dropped 4 bases and J dropped 5 bases, with 16 bases sitting between them. The CDR3 spells CASSLEGRTDNSPLHF. The CDR3 region has the DNA TGTGCCAGCAGCCTAGAGGGTAGGACAGATAATTCACCCCTCCACTTT.

The chain carries TRBV2 and TRBJ1-1; D uncertain. This CDR3 contains 14 residues. Germline V gene lookup returns CDR1 SNHLY and CDR2 FYNNEI. Trimming took 2 bases from V and 1 from J, leaving 8 bases between them. The CDR3: CASSELGQNTEAFF. As DNA, the CDR3 is TGTGCCAGCAGTGAACTGGGCCAGAACACTGAAGCTTTCTTT.

This clone was recorded a few times. The chain joins TRBV28 to TRBJ2-3, with TRBD2 identical over 8 bases. The V segment lost 5 bases and the J segment 5 bases; nucleotides outside the gene matches: 15. The V gene's germline CDR1 is MDHEN and CDR2 SYDVKM. The length of the CDR3 is 17 residues. CDR3 sequence (DNA): TGTGCCAGCAGTCCGGAACTAGGGACGGGAGGGAGAGATACGCAGTATTTT. Protein product: CASSPELGTGGRDTQYF.

CDR3 coding DNA: TGTGCCAGCAGCCCAACCCGACTAGCGGGAGGCGAGCAGTACTTC. This codes for CASSPTRLAGGEQYF. The chain employs TRBV11-3 and TRBJ2-7; TRBD2 agrees at 13 bases. CDR3 length: 15 residues. Germline CDR1 reads SGHNT; CDR2 reads YENEEA. The junction had 7 bases not matched to a gene; V was cut back by 5 bases and J by 6 bases.

The genes are TRBV28 and TRBJ2-1; D is unclear. Germline values: CDR1 MDHEN, CDR2 SYDVKM. The CDR3 extends over 16 amino acids. Trimming took 2 bases from V and 0 from J, leaving 11 bases between them. CDR3 amino acids: CASSLGAASSYNEQFF. In nucleotides, the CDR3 is TGTGCCAGCAGTTTAGGTGCGGCGAGCTCCTACAATGAGCAGTTCTTC.

The gene calls are TRBV4-1 and TRBJ2-6; 9 bases are a match to TRBD1. Germline CDR1 is MGHRA and CDR2 is YSYEKL. The CDR3 is 20 amino acids. The junction had 18 bases not matched to a gene; V was cut back by 3 bases and J by 6 bases. The CDR3 nucleotides read TGCGCCAGCAGCCACGCGATACCGGGACAGGGAAAGAAAGAGGCCAACGTCCTGACTTTC. It translates to CASSHAIPGQGKKEANVLTF.

This clone was picked up a small number of times. V is TRBV7-9 and J is TRBJ2-7; TRBD2 might be the D (6 bases). The CDR3 loop spans 13 amino acids. CDR1 SEHNR and CDR2 FQNEAQ come from the germline V gene (reference sequence). V was cut by 3 bases and J by 5 bases, with 11 bases left in between. CDR3: CASSFGLSNEQYF. The CDR3 DNA is TGTGCCAGCAGCTTTGGACTAAGCAACGAGCAGTACTTC. The whole variable domain, remainder taken from reference TRBV7-9 and TRBJ2-7, is DTGVSQNPRHKITKRGQNVTFRCDPISEHNRLYWYRQTLGQGPEFLTYFQNEAQLEKSRLLSDRFSAERPKGSFSTLEIQRTEQGDSAMYLCASSFGLSNEQYFGPGTRLTVT.

V and J are TRBV4-2 and TRBJ2-5, with a possible D match to TRBD1 (5 bases). The J call may be incorrect, as the DNA end agrees better with TRBJ2-7. From germline, CDR1 is LGHNA and CDR2 YNFKEQ. The CDR3 contains 15 residues. The chain's CDR3 is CASSPSGREYYEQYF. The CDR3 region has the DNA TGTGCCAGCAGCCCCTCCGGCAGGGAATACTACGAGCAGTACTTC.

The chain links TRBV28 to TRBJ2-7; TRBD2 agrees at 12 bases. The CDR3 consists of 13 residues. After removal of 8 bases from V and 7 bases from J, the junction contained 6 bases not matched to a gene. Germline V gene sequence: CDR1 MDHEN, CDR2 SYDVKM. The CDR3 DNA reads TGTGCCAGCGACAGGACTAGCGGGAATGAGCAGTACTTC. This gives the protein CASDRTSGNEQYF.

In its sample, this clone was seen a few times. Additional DNA sequences in this sample encode the identical CDR3. The chain combines TRBV28 with TRBJ2-7, with 11 bases matching TRBD2. This CDR3 contains 15 residues. Germline V gives CDR1 MDHEN, CDR2 SYDVKM. V was clipped by 5 bases and J by 4 bases; unmatched bases: 7. The CDR3 region has the DNA TGTGCCAGCAGTCCCTTAGCGGGAGGGCTGTACGAGCAGTACTTC. Its translation is CASSPLAGGLYEQYF. Variable domain in full (rest from reference TRBV28 and TRBJ2-7): DVKVTQSSRYLVKRTGEKVFLECVQDMDHENMFWYRQDPGLGLRLIYFSYDVKMKEKGDIPEGYSVSREKKERFSLILESASTNQTSMYLCASSPLAGGLYEQYFGPGTRLTVT.

The chain employs TRBV6-5 and TRBJ1-2; the D gene is possibly TRBD1 (5 bases). Trimming shortened V by 6 bases and J by 1 base, and 12 bases separated the two germline ends. In germline, CDR1 is MNHEY, CDR2 SVGAGI. The CDR3 spans 14 residues. CDR3 amino acids: CASSLPDNNYGYTF. The CDR3, as DNA: TGTGCCAGCAGCCTCCCGGACAATAACTATGGCTACACCTTC.

The chain recombines TRBV18 with TRBJ2-5; weak D call: TRBD2 (6 bases). From germline, CDR1 is KGHSH and CDR2 LQKENI. V was cut by 4 bases and J by 0 bases, with 12 bases left in between. There are 15 residues in the CDR3. CDR3 sequence reads: CASSLLPGDQETQYF. The CDR3, as DNA: TGTGCCAGCTCACTCCTTCCGGGAGACCAAGAGACCCAGTACTTC. Combining the CDR3 with reference TRBV18 and TRBJ2-5 gives the whole variable domain NAGVMQNPRHLVRRRGQEARLRCSPMKGHSHVYWYRQLPEEGLKFMVYLQKENIIDESGMPKERFSAEFPKEGPSILRIQQVVRGDSAAYFCASSLLPGDQETQYFGPGTRLLVL.

This clone has just a few counts. J is TRBJ2-7 and V is TRBV9; weak D call: TRBD2 (5 bases). Looked up from germline, CDR1 is SGDLS and CDR2 is YYNGEE. CDR3 size: 13 residues. V lost 0 bases and J lost 3, with 7 bases in between. This chain's CDR3 is CASSVESGYEQYF. In nucleotides, the CDR3 is TGTGCCAGCAGCGTAGAAAGCGGCTACGAGCAGTACTTC.

The rearrangement joins TRBV15 to TRBJ1-3, with D possibly TRBD1 on 5 matching bases. V was clipped by 1 base and J by 0 bases, with 19 bases between them. Germline V gives CDR1 LNHNV, CDR2 YYDKDF (reference sequence). This CDR3 is built from 19 residues. CDR3: CATSRGWDTTVPSGNTIYF. The CDR3 DNA sequence: TGTGCCACCAGCAGAGGATGGGATACGACAGTGCCCTCTGGAAACACCATATATTTT.

V is TRBV12-5 and J is TRBJ1-4; 8 nucleotides align to TRBD1. V shed 1 base and J 4 bases; nucleotides not matched to a gene: 5. The germline V gene encodes CDR1 LGHNT and CDR2 FRNRAP. The CDR3 runs to 16 residues. The CDR3 is CASGLALTGVNEKLFF. Written as DNA, the CDR3 is TGTGCTAGTGGTTTGGCGCTGACAGGGGTTAATGAAAAACTGTTTTTT.

Of note for this clone: At one end, the junction sequence differs from germline, possibly due to a read error. This specimen includes other DNA sequences encoding the same CDR3. This sequence joins TRBV5-1 and TRBJ1-4, with 7 bases identical to TRBD1. Germline V gene sequence: CDR1 SGHRS, CDR2 YFSETQ. CDR3 length equals 16 residues. The CDR3 loop is CASSWDSPATNEKLFF. CDR3 nucleotide sequence: TGCGCCAGCAGCTGGGACAGCCCTGCAACTAATGAAAAGCTGTTTTTT.

The chain recombines TRBV28 with TRBJ1-5, with 7 bases lining up with TRBD1. V was pared by 6 bases and J by 4 bases, with 9 bases of the junction left unmatched. This CDR3 region has 15 residues. Germline CDR1 reads MDHEN; CDR2 reads SYDVKM. The CDR3 region is CASSTKQGWNQPQHF. CDR3 DNA: TGTGCCAGCAGCACGAAACAGGGGTGGAATCAGCCCCAGCATTTT. The full variable domain, with the rest looked up from reference TRBV28 and TRBJ1-5, is DVKVTQSSRYLVKRTGEKVFLECVQDMDHENMFWYRQDPGLGLRLIYFSYDVKMKEKGDIPEGYSVSREKKERFSLILESASTNQTSMYLCASSTKQGWNQPQHFGDGTRLSIL.

V gene TRBV5-4 combines with J gene TRBJ2-7; 10 bases align to TRBD2. Germline assignment: CDR1 SGHNT and CDR2 YYREEE (reference sequence). V was clipped by 0 bases and J by 6 bases; unmatched bases: 3. The CDR3 totals 14 residues. The CDR3 loop is CASSLASGRVEQYF. The CDR3 region has the DNA TGTGCCAGCAGCTTGGCCAGCGGGAGGGTCGAGCAGTACTTC.